This T cell receptor (beta chain) is drawn from a study of blood T cell repertoires in COVID-19. Whole-study context: Samples taken during acute and convalescent COVID-19 were collected in the United States, Italy and Spain.

Profiling relied on immunoSEQ multiplex PCR, and the TCRdb table lists in-frame clones only, not all of them. The table includes a few hundred thousand clones, 70% to 90% detected once. The CDR3 covers 18 residues. Sequences were obtained from peripheral blood. V is TRBV21-1 and J is TRBJ1-5; the DNA was not compared with TRBD1, the D call given in the table. TRBV21-1 is reported as a pseudogene. The clonotype originates from a woman aged 18-30 years who had recovered from COVID-19. The CDR3 nucleotides read TGTGCCAGCAGCAAAGTTCAAAGATACAGGGACGGCAATCAGCCCCAGCATTTT. Protein: CASSKVQRYRDGNQPQHF.